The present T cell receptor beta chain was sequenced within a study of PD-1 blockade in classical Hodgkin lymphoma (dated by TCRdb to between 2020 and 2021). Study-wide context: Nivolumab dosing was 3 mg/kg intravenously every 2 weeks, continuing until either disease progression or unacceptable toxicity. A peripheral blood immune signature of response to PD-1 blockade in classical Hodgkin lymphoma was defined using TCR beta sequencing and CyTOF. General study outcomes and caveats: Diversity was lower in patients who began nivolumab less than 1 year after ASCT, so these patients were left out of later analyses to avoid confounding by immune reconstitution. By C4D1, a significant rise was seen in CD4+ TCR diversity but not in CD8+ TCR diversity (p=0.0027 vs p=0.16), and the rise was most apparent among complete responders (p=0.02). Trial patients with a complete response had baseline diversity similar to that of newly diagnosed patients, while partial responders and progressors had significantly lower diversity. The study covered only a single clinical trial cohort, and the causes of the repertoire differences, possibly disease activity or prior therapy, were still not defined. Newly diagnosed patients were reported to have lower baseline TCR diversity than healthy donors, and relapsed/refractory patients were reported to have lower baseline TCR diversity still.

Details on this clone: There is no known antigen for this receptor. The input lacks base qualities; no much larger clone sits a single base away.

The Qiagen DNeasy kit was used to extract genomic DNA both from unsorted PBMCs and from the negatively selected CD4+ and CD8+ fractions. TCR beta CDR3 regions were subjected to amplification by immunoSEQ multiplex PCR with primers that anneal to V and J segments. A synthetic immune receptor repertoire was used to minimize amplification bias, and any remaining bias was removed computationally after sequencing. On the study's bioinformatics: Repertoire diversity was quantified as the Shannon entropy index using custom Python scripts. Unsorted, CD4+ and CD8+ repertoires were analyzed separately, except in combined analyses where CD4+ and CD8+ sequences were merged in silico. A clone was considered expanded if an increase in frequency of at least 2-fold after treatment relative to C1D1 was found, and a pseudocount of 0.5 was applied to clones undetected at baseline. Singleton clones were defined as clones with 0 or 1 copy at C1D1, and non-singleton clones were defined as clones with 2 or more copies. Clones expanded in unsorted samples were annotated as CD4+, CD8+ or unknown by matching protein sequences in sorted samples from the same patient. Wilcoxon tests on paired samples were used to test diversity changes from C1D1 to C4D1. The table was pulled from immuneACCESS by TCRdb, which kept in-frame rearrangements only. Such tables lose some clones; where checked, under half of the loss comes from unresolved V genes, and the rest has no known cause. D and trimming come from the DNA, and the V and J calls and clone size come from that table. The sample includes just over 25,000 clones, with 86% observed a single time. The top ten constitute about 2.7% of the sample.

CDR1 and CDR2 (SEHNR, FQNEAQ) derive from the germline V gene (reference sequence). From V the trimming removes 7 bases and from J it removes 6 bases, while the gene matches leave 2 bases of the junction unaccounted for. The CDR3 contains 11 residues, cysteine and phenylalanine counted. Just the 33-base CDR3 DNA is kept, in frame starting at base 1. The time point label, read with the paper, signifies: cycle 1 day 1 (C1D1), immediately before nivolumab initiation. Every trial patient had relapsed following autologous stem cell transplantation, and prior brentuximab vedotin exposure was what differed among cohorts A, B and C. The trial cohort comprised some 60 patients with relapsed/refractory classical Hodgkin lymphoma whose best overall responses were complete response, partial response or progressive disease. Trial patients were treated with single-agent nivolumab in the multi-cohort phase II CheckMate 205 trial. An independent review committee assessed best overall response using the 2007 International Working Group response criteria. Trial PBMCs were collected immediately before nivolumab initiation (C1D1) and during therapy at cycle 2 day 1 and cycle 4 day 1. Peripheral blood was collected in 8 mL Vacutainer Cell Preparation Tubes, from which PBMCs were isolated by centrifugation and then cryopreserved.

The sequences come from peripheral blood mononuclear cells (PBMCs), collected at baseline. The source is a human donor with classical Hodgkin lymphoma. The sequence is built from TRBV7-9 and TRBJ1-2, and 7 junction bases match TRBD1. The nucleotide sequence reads TGTGCCAGCATGCAGGGGGATGGCTACACCTTC. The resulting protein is CASMQGDGYTF.